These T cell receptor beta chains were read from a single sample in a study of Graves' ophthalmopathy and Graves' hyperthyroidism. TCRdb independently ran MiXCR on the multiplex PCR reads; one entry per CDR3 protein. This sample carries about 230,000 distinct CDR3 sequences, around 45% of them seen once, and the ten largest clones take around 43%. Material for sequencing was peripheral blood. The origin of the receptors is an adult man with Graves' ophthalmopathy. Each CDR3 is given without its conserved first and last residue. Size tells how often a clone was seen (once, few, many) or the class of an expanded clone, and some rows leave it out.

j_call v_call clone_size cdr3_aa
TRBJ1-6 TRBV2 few ASRTQGLGNSPLH
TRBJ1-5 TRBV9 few ASSTPPGTRTPQH
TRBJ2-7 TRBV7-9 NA ASSLEIRSSPYEQY
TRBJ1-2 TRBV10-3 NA AISPSGVVNYGYT
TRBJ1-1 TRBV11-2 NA ASSLYDWAF
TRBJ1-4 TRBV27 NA ASSFPAGWPRAYEKLF
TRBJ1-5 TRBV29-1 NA SVGVNQPQH
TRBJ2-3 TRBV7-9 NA ASSSQGTLDTQY
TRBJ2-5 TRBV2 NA ATYDAGVPETQY
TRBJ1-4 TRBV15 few ATGGATNEKLF
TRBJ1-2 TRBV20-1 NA SARVVALRGSSYGYT
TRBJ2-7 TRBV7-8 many ASSLVRGPSYEQY
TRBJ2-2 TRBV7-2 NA ASSQGEGAGELF
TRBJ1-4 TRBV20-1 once SALSPGTSRRATNEKLF
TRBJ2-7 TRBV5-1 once ASSLGLAGGTQVNYEQY
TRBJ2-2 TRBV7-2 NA ASSPVGGRWELF
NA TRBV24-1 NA ATSDSRQGWTDTQY
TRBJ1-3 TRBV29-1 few SVVEVNTIY
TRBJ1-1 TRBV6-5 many ASSPQGAF
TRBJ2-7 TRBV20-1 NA SARRVGSGYEQY
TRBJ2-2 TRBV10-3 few AISGQSTGELF
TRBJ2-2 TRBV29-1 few SVEDLLDASGQGATGELF
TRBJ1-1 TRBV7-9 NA ASSLAGTGANTEAF
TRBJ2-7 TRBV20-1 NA SARDPGTGVYEQY
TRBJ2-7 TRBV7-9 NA ASSLAGTRSYEQY
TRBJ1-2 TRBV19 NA ASSMERNLGYT
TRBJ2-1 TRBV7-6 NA ASSLAVDYNEQF
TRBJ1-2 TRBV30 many AWRGGSGQTIYGYT
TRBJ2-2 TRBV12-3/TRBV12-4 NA ASSSGGANTGELF